The T cell receptor (beta chain) under discussion was sequenced for a study of cytomegalovirus exposure and HLA in healthy donors. With respect to this clone: Its antigen is not identified.

It was with 60 Vbeta and 13 Jbeta primers that the PCR ran. The data were produced by immunoSEQ multiplex PCR, yet TCRdb's version contains in-frame clones alone and is incomplete. This table holds some 150,000 clones, more than 65% found once. General observations from the study: Cytomegalovirus association was listed for around 170 TCR beta chains. Analyses of presence/absence relied on an assumption of roughly uniform sequencing depth across donors.

Sampled while nominally healthy, donors likely had unrecorded immune exposures. The receptor was isolated from a man in his fifties or sixties in good health and CMV-seropositive. The specimen was PBMCs.

The CDR3 DNA follows: TGTGCCAGCATTATGACTAGCGGGGCGCAGGGATCCTACAATGAGCAGTTCTTC. Translation: CASIMTSGAQGSYNEQFF. The genes are TRBV28 and TRBJ2-1; the match to TRBD2 covers 11 bases. Germline V lookup: CDR1 MDHEN, CDR2 SYDVKM. The CDR3 consists of 18 residues. V lost 7 bases and J lost 1; bases outside the gene matches: 12.